This T cell receptor beta chain comes out of a study of post-analysis software for immune sequencing data (dated by TCRdb to about 2015). In the study overall: The recorded disease courses included relapsing-remitting, secondary progressive and progressive-relapsing multiple sclerosis, and some patients had no subtype annotation. The multiple sclerosis patient repertoires were compared with more than 10 previously published healthy control repertoires from donors aged roughly 6 to 25 years. A subset of samples was prepared in parallel using single-end sample barcoding, then pooled and co-amplified after Illumina adapter ligation. Overall results and qualifications from the work: Normalized Chao1 diversity was significantly lower in multiple sclerosis patients than controls, suggesting substantial peripheral T-cell clonal expansion. The control group was slightly older than the multiple sclerosis patient group. Direct clustering with F measure showed strong co-clustering of samples prepared in the same batch, prompting a batch-effect correction.

Worth noting for this clonotype: No antigen is known for it. There are no base qualities to consult, and no much larger clone falls within one base.

To demonstrate the VDJtools post-analysis software, the study profiled TCR beta repertoires from the peripheral blood of around 13 young patients with multiple sclerosis. The patients with multiple sclerosis were children and adolescents between roughly 6 and 17 years of age. Library preparation was by PCR. Instrument on record: Illumina HiSeq 2500. To reduce PCR and sequencing biases, unique molecular identifiers were built into the TCR beta cDNA libraries. Every 1 to 10 million input T cells yielded 500,000 or so cDNA molecules, meaning each molecule approximated one T cell. The patient libraries were prepared and sequenced with the same protocol used for the earlier healthy control dataset. Within a given batch, samples were prepared together, multiplexed and sequenced on the same HiSeq lane. The original pipeline was this. MIGEC was used to process the raw barcoded reads, and molecular identifier groups with only a single read were discarded before consensus assembly and CDR3 extraction. VDJtools was used for post-analysis of the clonotype tables, with diversity normalized by down-sampling every dataset to the smallest sample size. In repertoire overlap clustering, CDR3 amino acid sequences, but not nucleotide sequences, were matched to correct batch-related cross-sample contamination. TCRdb reworked the public reads: Q25 trimming with fastp, MiXCR clone assembly, productive beta chains retained. Rows with one shared CDR3 protein collapse into an entry with the most common genes and DNA. The authors' filters were not applied to this entry. This sample gives about 820,000 distinct CDR3 sequences in total; roughly 50% of them show up just once. 4.6% of the sample lies in the top ten.

The origin of this receptor is a girl between 10 and 17 years old with multiple sclerosis. Specimen: blood.

The CDR3 loop reads CSVVGRMQETQYF. Read as DNA, the sequence is TGCAGCGTTGTTGGGAGAATGCAAGAGACCCAGTACTTC. The sequence links TRBV29-1 to TRBJ2-5, and the D gene may be TRBD2, 5 bases matching. CDR1 and CDR2 were assigned from the germline V gene as SQVTM and ANQGSEA. The CDR3 numbers 13 residues from cysteine through phenylalanine. Left in the record is the CDR3 DNA by itself, 39 bases read in frame from the first base. The trim is 4 bases for V and 2 bases for J, with a gap of 11 bases between the germline ends.